One and the same sample provided the 18 T cell receptor beta chains below, sequenced in a study of T cells in Graves' hyperthyroidism and ophthalmopathy. The investigators amplified TCR beta CDR3 regions from RNA transcripts. The primer set for the first-round RT-PCR of the TCR CDR3 was HTBI. Using its own MiXCR run on the multiplex PCR reads, TCRdb lists one record per CDR3 protein. The sample has hundreds of thousands of distinct CDR3 sequences, 12% to 15% seen once; the top ten hold over 11%. The sample was blood. The receptor set was obtained from a woman aged 40 to 50 with Graves' hyperthyroidism.

This clonotype was counted a single time. This chain links TRBV11-2 with TRBJ2-6; possible D gene TRBD2, 5 bases. In germline, CDR1 is SGHAT, CDR2 FQNNGV. Trimming pared 3 bases from V and 6 bases from J, leaving 12 bases between. CDR3 size: 15 residues. Here the CDR3 reads CASSLLEAAANVLTF. The CDR3 region has the DNA TGTGCCAGCAGCTTGTTGGAGGCGGCGGCCAACGTCCTGACTTTC.

This clonotype appeared a few times. This sequence joins TRBV12-5 and TRBJ2-1; D is uncertain. The CDR3 runs 12 residues. The V gene lost 0 bases and the J gene lost 8 bases, with 5 bases spanning the gap. CDR1 and CDR2 from the germline V gene are LGHNT and FRNRAP. CDR3 residues: CASGLVGDEQFF. The CDR3 DNA sequence: TGTGCTAGTGGTTTGGTTGGAGATGAGCAGTTCTTC. Filled out from reference TRBV12-5 and TRBJ2-1, the complete variable domain reads DARVTQTPRHKVTEMGQEVTMRCQPILGHNTVFWYRQTMMQGLELLAYFRNRAPLDDSGMPKDRFSAEMPDATLATLKIQPSEPRDSAVYFCASGLVGDEQFFGPGTRLTVL.

This clonotype was picked up a small number of times. The chain joins TRBV29-1 to TRBJ2-3; TRBD2 aligns across 12 bases. There are 15 residues in the CDR3. V dropped 6 bases and J dropped 5; count of bases not matched to a gene: 9. In germline, CDR1 is SQVTM, CDR2 ANQGSEA. The CDR3 region is CSVQLAGGPGDTQYF. CDR3 sequence (DNA): TGCAGCGTCCAACTAGCGGGAGGTCCCGGAGATACGCAGTATTTT.

The sample holds many counts of this clonotype. The rearrangement uses TRBV2 and TRBJ1-1; 9 nucleotides agree with TRBD1. The V and J ends lost 6 bases and 5 bases, in that order; junction bases with no gene match: 13. The germline CDR1 and CDR2 sequences are SNHLY and FYNNEI. This CDR3 comprises 16 residues. CDR3 in DNA: TGTGCCAGCAGGACTTTATCTGGACAGGGGAATACTGAAGCTTTCTTT. Translated, it gives CASRTLSGQGNTEAFF.

This clonotype was observed many times. The chain is built from TRBV11-2 and TRBJ2-7; no clear D. V was shortened by 2 bases and J by 3 bases, with 8 bases between the two germline ends. The V gene's germline CDR1 is SGHAT and CDR2 FQNNGV. The CDR3 extends over 13 amino acids. CDR3 DNA sequence: TGTGCCAGCAGCTTAAAGTCAGACTACGAGCAGTACTTC. It specifies CASSLKSDYEQYF.

The sample holds many counts of this clonotype. The rearrangement joins TRBV28 to TRBJ2-1; D assignment may be TRBD1 or TRBD2 (5 bases each). CDR3 length: 15 residues. V lost 5 bases and J 2 bases, leaving 13 bases between the germline ends. Germline CDR1 and CDR2: MDHEN and SYDVKM. This CDR3 is CASSRGPATYNEQFF. The CDR3 nucleotides read TGTGCCAGCAGTCGGGGCCCTGCGACCTACAATGAGCAGTTCTTC.

This clonotype was detected only a few times. This chain links TRBV19 with TRBJ1-6, with a weak D call TRBD1 (6 bases). V was cut by 7 bases and J by 4 bases, with 8 bases left in between. Germline CDR1 is LNHDA and CDR2 is SQIVND (reference sequence). The CDR3 runs 13 residues. The CDR3 here is CASTGQYNSPLHF. Written as DNA, the CDR3 is TGTGCCAGTACCGGACAGTATAATTCACCCCTCCACTTT.

This clonotype was seen at least ten times. The chain couples TRBV12-3 or TRBV12-4 to TRBJ2-5; the match to TRBD1 covers 7 bases. This CDR3 contains 15 residues. The ends lost 3 bases at V and 2 bases at J; junction bases unmatched: 6. Here the CDR3 reads CASSFGQGVQETQYF. CDR3 nucleotide sequence: TGTGCCAGCAGTTTTGGGCAGGGGGTACAAGAGACCCAGTACTTC.

This clonotype was seen repeatedly, ten times or more. The chain links TRBV30 to TRBJ2-7; 7 bases are a match to TRBD2. Germline V gene data show CDR1 as GTSNPN and CDR2 as SVGIG (reference sequence). The CDR3 has 14 residues. Unmatched junction bases numbered 4, after V lost 0 bases and J lost 2 bases. The chain's CDR3 is CAWSVQRGTYEQYF. The CDR3 coding sequence is TGTGCCTGGAGTGTCCAGCGGGGTACCTACGAGCAGTACTTC.

This clonotype was counted only a few times. The V call is TRBV11-2, the J call TRBJ2-7, with D perhaps TRBD1 or TRBD2 (5 bases each). This CDR3 is built from 14 residues. V was cut by 2 bases and J by 5 bases, with 13 bases left in between. Germline assignment: CDR1 SGHAT and CDR2 FQNNGV. The CDR3 nucleotides are TGTGCCAGCAGCTTAAGTAGGGGAGTTAACGAGCAGTACTTC. Its translation is CASSLSRGVNEQYF.

This clonotype has only a few counts. The chain carries TRBV29-1 and TRBJ1-1, with D possibly being TRBD1 (6 bases). Germline loops: CDR1 SQVTM, CDR2 ANQGSEA. The V end was cut by 3 bases, the J end by 5 bases, with 16 bases between. The length of the CDR3 is 14 residues. CDR3 sequence (DNA): TGCAGCGTTGAGATCAGGGGCGTGGGGACTGAAGCTTTCTTT. It specifies CSVEIRGVGTEAFF.

This clonotype was counted many times. The chain recombines TRBV28 with TRBJ2-1; 14 bases line up with TRBD2. The CDR3 totals 15 residues. Germline CDR1 MDHEN, CDR2 SYDVKM. V dropped 6 bases and J dropped 15; count of bases not matched to a gene: 13. CDR3 protein: CASSTGTSGSWGVFF. CDR3 bases: TGTGCCAGCAGCACCGGGACTAGCGGGAGCTGGGGTGTGTTCTTC.

For this clonotype: Given a much more abundant clone one base away, this may be a read error. The V gene is TRBV10-1, the J gene TRBJ1-1; perhaps TRBD1 as D (5 bases). This CDR3 is built from 14 residues. V was pared by 6 bases and J by 6 bases, with 17 bases between. The germline gives CDR1 WNHNN, CDR2 SYGVQD (reference sequence). The CDR3 coding sequence is TGCGCCAGCAGAAAGGGGAGGGTGGACGCTGAAGCTTTCTTT. Amino acids: CASRKGRVDAEAFF.

This clonotype was detected only a few times. The chain uses TRBV15 and TRBJ1-3; D is unclear. Between the trimmed V and J ends, which lost 5 bases and 0 bases, there was a span of 11 bases. Germline CDR1 LNHNV, CDR2 YYDKDF (reference sequence). This CDR3 contains 15 residues. CDR3 nucleotides: TGTGCCACCAGCTCCTACCCCGGCTCTGGAAACACCATATATTTT. Protein: CATSSYPGSGNTIYF. Drawing the rest from reference TRBV15 and TRBJ1-3, the complete variable domain is DAMVIQNPRYQVTQFGKPVTLSCSQTLNHNVMYWYQQKSSQAPKLLFHYYDKDFNNEADTPDNFQSRRPNTSFCFLDIRSPGLGDTAMYLCATSSYPGSGNTIYFGEGSWLTVV.

This clonotype was observed many times. The chain couples TRBV12-3 or TRBV12-4 to TRBJ2-7; D tentatively reads TRBD1 or TRBD2 (6 bases each). The CDR3 length is 14 residues. Trimming took off 7 bases at V and 5 bases at J, with 18 bases between the two ends. The CDR3 DNA follows: TGTGCCAGCAAAGGGGGACTCCTTTTGGACGAGCAGTACTTC. Protein product: CASKGGLLLDEQYF.

This clonotype was seen many times. This sequence joins TRBV3-1 and TRBJ2-1, with a possible D match to TRBD2 (6 bases). In germline, CDR1 is LGHDT, CDR2 YNNKEL (reference sequence). The CDR3 has 15 amino acids. The V and J ends lost 2 bases and 9 bases respectively, with 17 bases between them. The CDR3 DNA follows: TGTGCCAGCAGCCAAATTGGGTGGAGGGAAGGTGAGCAGTTCTTC. It encodes CASSQIGWREGEQFF.

The chain carries TRBV11-2 and TRBJ1-4; no firm D call. The germline V and J ends were trimmed by 4 bases and 8 bases, with 20 bases remaining between them. The CDR3 extends over 16 amino acids. Germline loops: CDR1 SGHAT, CDR2 FQNNGV. This CDR3 is CASSSTQKRGVEKLFF. CDR3 nucleotides: TGTGCCAGCAGCTCTACACAAAAACGGGGAGTGGAAAAACTGTTTTTT.

This clonotype turned up a few times. The chain joins TRBV14 to TRBJ2-4; 8 bases fit TRBD1. Germline V lookup: CDR1 SGHDN, CDR2 FVKESK. V lost 4 bases, J lost 3 bases, and 8 bases stayed unmatched. This CDR3 has 16 amino acids. Here the CDR3 DNA reads TGTGCCAGCAGCCCCGGCAGGGGGCTTCGCAAAAACATTCAGTACTTC. Translated, it gives CASSPGRGLRKNIQYF.